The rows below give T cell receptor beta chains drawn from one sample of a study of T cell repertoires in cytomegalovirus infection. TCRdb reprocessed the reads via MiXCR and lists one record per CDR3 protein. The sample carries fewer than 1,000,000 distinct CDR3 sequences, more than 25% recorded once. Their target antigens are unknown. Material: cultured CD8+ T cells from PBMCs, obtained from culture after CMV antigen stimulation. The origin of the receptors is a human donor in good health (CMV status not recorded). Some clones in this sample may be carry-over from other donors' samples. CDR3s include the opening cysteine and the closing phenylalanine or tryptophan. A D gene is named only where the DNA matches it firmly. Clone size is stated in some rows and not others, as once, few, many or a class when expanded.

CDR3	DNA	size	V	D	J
CASSTDRDRVFNEQFF	TGTGCCAGCAGCACCGACCGGGACAGGGTATTCAATGAGCAGTTCTTC	NA	TRBV5-6	TRBD1	TRBJ2-1
CASSLLGGGGYQETQYF	TGTGCCAGCAGCTTACTCGGAGGGGGGGGGTACCAAGAGACCCAGTACTTC	many	TRBV7-3	NA	TRBJ2-5
CASSPTQGPYGYTF	TGTGCCAGCAGCCCTACCCAGGGCCCCTATGGCTACACCTTC	NA	TRBV7-9	NA	TRBJ1-2
CSVGPGVTEAFF	TGCAGCGTGGGCCCCGGGGTGACTGAAGCTTTCTTT	NA	TRBV29-1	NA	TRBJ1-1
CASSQHGAQETQYF	TGTGCCAGCAGCCAACACGGGGCCCAAGAGACCCAGTACTTC	NA	TRBV14	NA	TRBJ2-5
CASGQPLRGGDYNEQFF	TGTGCTAGTGGTCAGCCTCTTCGGGGGGGGGATTACAATGAGCAGTTCTTC	NA	TRBV12-5	TRBD2	TRBJ2-1
CASSQGLAGAQHYYNEQFF	TGCGCCAGCAGCCAGGGCCTAGCGGGGGCGCAACACTACTACAATGAGCAGTTCTTC	NA	TRBV4-3	TRBD2	TRBJ2-1
CASNHLGTPAATDTQYF	TGTGCCAGCAATCACCTCGGGACACCCGCAGCCACAGATACGCAGTATTTT	few	TRBV6-1	NA	TRBJ2-3
CASSETDRGPTGELFF	TGTGCCAGCAGTGAGACCGACAGGGGGCCCACCGGGGAGCTGTTTTTT	NA	TRBV2	TRBD1	TRBJ2-2
CASSSGGRAKEKLFF	TGTGCCAGCAGCTCAGGAGGCAGGGCTAAGGAAAAACTGTTTTTT	NA	TRBV11-2	NA	TRBJ1-4
CASSRRNEQFF	TGTGCCAGTAGTCGCCGGAATGAGCAGTTCTTC	few	TRBV19	NA	TRBJ2-1
CASSELAGGYEQYF	TGTGCCAGCAGTGAACTAGCGGGGGGGTACGAGCAGTACTTC	few	TRBV6-1	TRBD2	TRBJ2-7
CASSQAGRNTEAFF	TGTGCCAGCAGCCAAGCAGGGAGGAACACTGAAGCTTTCTTT	NA	TRBV6-5	NA	TRBJ1-1
CASSLSGRHTYNEQFF	TGTGCCAGCAGCTTATCTGGACGCCACACCTACAATGAGCAGTTCTTC	NA	TRBV7-9	NA	TRBJ2-1
CASNLLTPYSNQPQHF	TGTGCCAGCAACTTACTGACACCTTATAGCAATCAGCCCCAGCATTTT	NA	TRBV7-2	NA	TRBJ1-5
CASGLDGTEQFF	TGTGCTAGTGGTTTGGATGGGACCGAGCAGTTCTTC	few	TRBV12-5	NA	TRBJ2-1
CASSLEGARLNTEAFF	TGTGCCAGCAGCTTAGAGGGTGCCAGGCTGAACACTGAAGCTTTCTTT	few	TRBV7-8	NA	TRBJ1-1
CATSRDSGGREQFF	TGTGCCACCAGCAGAGACTCTGGAGGGAGGGAGCAGTTCTTC	NA	TRBV15	NA	TRBJ2-1
CASSSFPISSGDFERFF	TGTGCCAGCAGCTCTTTCCCCATTTCTAGCGGTGATTTTGAGCGGTTCTTC	NA	TRBV6-5	TRBD2	TRBJ2-1
CASSLPDRGFNYGYTF	TGTGCCAGCAGCTTACCCGACAGGGGGTTTAACTATGGCTACACCTTC	NA	TRBV7-8	TRBD1	TRBJ1-2
CASSPGRKTEAFF	TGTGCCAGCAGCCCAGGAAGAAAGACTGAAGCTTTCTTT	NA	TRBV7-8	NA	TRBJ1-1
CASWGQGSADTQYF	TGTGCCAGCTGGGGACAGGGGTCCGCAGATACGCAGTATTTT	many	TRBV7-9	TRBD1	TRBJ2-3
CAIKSDTGELFF	TGTGCCATCAAATCGGACACCGGGGAGCTGTTTTTT	few	TRBV10-3	NA	TRBJ2-2
CASSLGGRGTNTEAFF	TGTGCCAGCAGTTTAGGGGGGCGCGGTACCAACACTGAAGCTTTCTTT	many	TRBV12-3/TRBV12-4	NA	TRBJ1-1
CASIKQGRMNAGELFF	TGTGCCAGCATCAAACAGGGACGAATGAACGCCGGGGAGCTGTTTTTT	few	TRBV6-6	NA	TRBJ2-2
CASSLGTGGMDQPQHF	TGTGCCAGCAGCCTCGGGACAGGGGGCATGGATCAGCCCCAGCATTTT	few	TRBV7-8	TRBD1	TRBJ1-5
CASSEERLLDRGYSNQPQHF	TGTGCCAGCAGTGAAGAGAGGTTGTTGGACAGGGGATATAGCAATCAGCCCCAGCATTTT	many	TRBV2	TRBD1	TRBJ1-5
CASSKTSGGTDTQYF	TGTGCCAGCAGTAAGACTAGCGGGGGGACAGATACGCAGTATTTT	few	TRBV6-5	TRBD2	TRBJ2-3
CSAAGPEPGANVLTF	TGCAGTGCGGCAGGTCCTGAACCTGGGGCCAACGTCCTGACTTTC	NA	TRBV20-1	NA	TRBJ2-6
CASSHPLGTSGGPIQETQYF	TGCGCCAGCAGCCACCCCCTGGGGACTAGCGGGGGGCCCATCCAAGAGACCCAGTACTTC	few	TRBV4-1	TRBD2	TRBJ2-5
CSAREPGLSLQETQYF	TGCAGTGCTAGAGAGCCGGGACTGAGTCTCCAAGAGACCCAGTACTTC	few	TRBV20-1	NA	TRBJ2-5
CASSIAPGAPETQYF	TGTGCCAGTAGTATCGCGCCCGGGGCCCCCGAGACCCAGTACTTC	few	TRBV19	NA	TRBJ2-5
CASSYWDGVYTGELFF	TGTGCCAGCAGTTACTGGGACGGGGTTTACACCGGGGAGCTGTTTTTT	NA	TRBV6-2/TRBV6-3	NA	TRBJ2-2
CASSVGGPNPHEQYF	TGTGCCAGCAGTGTGGGGGGTCCAAACCCCCACGAGCAGTACTTC	few	TRBV6-4	NA	TRBJ2-7
CASSSQPNEQFF	TGTGCCAGCAGTTCCCAGCCCAATGAGCAGTTCTTC	NA	TRBV27	NA	TRBJ2-1
CASRLRPGTGVANTIYF	TGTGCCAGCAGGCTTCGTCCCGGGACAGGGGTAGCAAACACCATATATTTT	few	TRBV28	TRBD1	TRBJ1-3
CASSLHPGQGGDEQFF	TGTGCCAGCAGCTTACATCCGGGACAGGGGGGCGATGAGCAGTTCTTC	few	TRBV7-4	TRBD1	TRBJ2-1
CASNDRFHQPQHF	TGTGCCAGCAACGACAGGTTTCATCAGCCCCAGCATTTT	few	TRBV2	NA	TRBJ1-5
CASSTFGLGTEAFF	TGTGCCAGCAGTACCTTTGGACTGGGTACTGAAGCTTTCTTT	NA	TRBV6-2/TRBV6-3	NA	TRBJ1-1
CASSATDRLNTEAFF	TGTGCCAGTAGTGCGACGGACCGGTTGAACACTGAAGCTTTCTTT	NA	TRBV19	NA	TRBJ1-1
CASSSKSGGSTDTQYF	TGTGCCAGCAGCTCCAAAAGCGGGGGCAGCACAGATACGCAGTATTTT	NA	TRBV13	TRBD2	TRBJ2-3
CASSGTLYGYTF	TGTGCCAGCAGTGGTACCCTCTATGGCTACACCTTC	few	TRBV2	NA	TRBJ1-2
CASSLPGQGGSPLHF	TGTGCCAGCAGCTTACCGGGACAGGGAGGTTCACCCCTCCACTTT	NA	TRBV7-2	TRBD1	TRBJ1-6
CASSLSVTTGNTIYF	TGTGCCAGCAGTTTATCGGTGACGACTGGAAACACCATATATTTT	NA	TRBV27	NA	TRBJ1-3
CASSQARLHTDTQYF	TGTGCCAGCAGCCAAGCGCGACTCCACACAGATACGCAGTATTTT	NA	TRBV14	NA	TRBJ2-3
CANRGTSNTGELFF	TGTGCCAACAGGGGAACATCGAACACCGGGGAGCTGTTTTTT	NA	TRBV7-9	TRBD1	TRBJ2-2
CASSLGGRRSNQPQHF	TGTGCCAGCAGCTTAGGAGGGCGTCGTAGCAATCAGCCCCAGCATTTT	many	TRBV7-2	NA	TRBJ1-5
CASRTGTEQFF	TGTGCCAGCAGAACCGGGACTGAGCAGTTCTTC	NA	TRBV6-6	NA	TRBJ2-1
CASSEATARSNTEAFF	TGTGCCAGCAGTGAAGCTACCGCCAGATCGAACACTGAAGCTTTCTTT	few	TRBV6-1	NA	TRBJ1-1
CASSYGSQALYNEQFF	TGCGCCAGCAGCTATGGGTCACAGGCCCTTTACAATGAGCAGTTCTTC	few	TRBV4-3	NA	TRBJ2-1
CASSTGVLNTEAFF	TGTGCCAGCAGCACCGGGGTCCTGAACACTGAAGCTTTCTTT	NA	TRBV6-5	NA	TRBJ1-1
CASRTLNYGYTF	TGTGCCAGCAGGACACTGAACTATGGCTACACCTTC	NA	TRBV12-3/TRBV12-4	NA	TRBJ1-2
CASSIGGTDTQYF	TGTGCCAGCAGCATCGGGGGCACAGATACGCAGTATTTT	many	TRBV9	NA	TRBJ2-3
CASSLGADGYGYTF	TGTGCCAGCAGCTTAGGGGCGGATGGCTATGGCTACACCTTC	many	TRBV7-2	NA	TRBJ1-2
CASSFLYTEAFF	TGTGCCAGCAGTTTTCTGTACACTGAAGCTTTCTTT	many	TRBV7-6	NA	TRBJ1-1
CASSEWTGSPTHQQYF	TGTGCCAGCAGTGAATGGACAGGGTCCCCAACCCATCAGCAGTACTTC	few	TRBV6-1	TRBD1	TRBJ2-7
CASSLEAGGPNGELFF	TGTGCCAGCAGCTTAGAGGCGGGGGGGCCGAACGGGGAGCTGTTTTTT	NA	TRBV7-2	TRBD2	TRBJ2-2
CASSPGTSGGLGETQYF	TGTGCCAGCAGCCCAGGGACTAGCGGGGGGCTCGGGGAGACCCAGTACTTC	once	TRBV4-2	TRBD2	TRBJ2-5
CASSLKGQGNEQFF	TGTGCCAGCAGCTTGAAAGGACAGGGCAATGAGCAGTTCTTC	many	TRBV7-2	TRBD1	TRBJ2-1
CASSEVGQHFIEAFF	TGTGCCAGCAGTGAAGTGGGACAACACTTTATTGAAGCTTTCTTT	few	TRBV2	NA	TRBJ1-1